Below are 11 T cell receptor beta chains sequenced from a single sample in a study of T cell repertoires in cytomegalovirus infection. MiXCR, run by TCRdb on the reads, gives a single entry per CDR3 protein. In the table there are under 350,000 distinct CDR3 sequences, 8% to 9.5% of which are singletons. Sequenced material: PBMCs. The receptors were sampled from a human donor in good health (CMV status not recorded). Some clones in this sample may be carry-over from other donors' samples.

In its sample, this clonotype was seen a few times. The chain recombines TRBV19 with TRBJ2-7; the D gene is possibly TRBD1 (6 bases). This CDR3 contains 14 residues. V was trimmed by 6 bases and J by 0 bases, leaving 12 bases between them. Germline CDR1 reads LNHDA; CDR2 reads SQIVND (reference sequence). The chain's CDR3 is CASSRQESSYEQYF. The CDR3 coding sequence is TGTGCCAGTAGCCGACAGGAAAGCTCCTACGAGCAGTACTTC.

The table lists this clonotype with a few counts. The chain combines TRBV15 with TRBJ2-1; perhaps D is TRBD1 or TRBD2 (5 bases each). Per germline, CDR1 LNHNV and CDR2 YYDKDF (reference sequence). Trimming removed 1 base at V and 4 bases at J, with 14 bases between. This CDR3 contains 16 residues. This chain's CDR3 is CATSRGGGRDYNEQFF. CDR3 in DNA: TGTGCCACCAGCAGAGGTGGGGGACGGGATTACAATGAGCAGTTCTTC. Supplemented by reference TRBV15 and TRBJ2-1, the full variable domain reads DAMVIQNPRYQVTQFGKPVTLSCSQTLNHNVMYWYQQKSSQAPKLLFHYYDKDFNNEADTPDNFQSRRPNTSFCFLDIRSPGLGDTAMYLCATSRGGGRDYNEQFFGPGTRLTVL.

This rearrangement joins TRBV27 to TRBJ2-4; D is uncertain. Germline-derived CDR1 and CDR2 are MNHEY and SMNVEV (reference sequence). V shed 4 bases and J shed 0 bases, with 19 bases lying between them. The CDR3 sequence is 18 residues long. The DNA for the CDR3 is TGTGCCAGCAGTTCGTTATCTGCCGTCCTCCTAGCCAAAAACATTCAGTACTTC. Its protein product is CASSSLSAVLLAKNIQYF.

This clonotype has at least ten counts. V gene TRBV6-1 combines with J gene TRBJ2-5, with TRBD2 matching 7 bases. The V gene's germline CDR1 is MNHNS and CDR2 SASEGT. The CDR3 covers 14 residues. The J segment lost 1 base and the V segment lost 5 bases, leaving 4 bases of the junction unmatched. The CDR3 loop is CASSPRLAQETQYF. CDR3 coding DNA: TGTGCCAGCAGTCCTCGACTAGCCCAAGAGACCCAGTACTTC.

The rearrangement links TRBV14 to TRBJ2-1; D gene ambiguous. CDR1 SGHDN and CDR2 FVKESK come from the germline V gene. Deletions cut 4 bases from V and 6 bases from J, with 10 bases between. CDR3 size: 13 residues. CDR3 nucleotides: TGTGCCAGCAGCCCCGGTAGCAGCAATGAGCAGTTCTTC. The encoded protein is CASSPGSSNEQFF.

This clonotype was counted many times. The V and J genes are TRBV15 and TRBJ1-2; 9 bases are shared with TRBD1. Germline V gene data show CDR1 as LNHNV and CDR2 as YYDKDF (reference sequence). V was pared by 5 bases and J by 3 bases, with 4 bases of the junction left unmatched. The CDR3 is made up of 14 amino acids. The chain's CDR3 is CATSGRDRDYGYTF. The CDR3 nucleotides are TGTGCCACCAGCGGTCGGGACAGGGACTATGGCTACACCTTC.

This CDR3 is CASSVGLNHYNEQFF. The CDR3 DNA follows: TGTGCCAGCAGCGTCGGACTGAACCACTACAATGAGCAGTTCTTC. This rearrangement joins TRBV7-2 to TRBJ2-1; D is perhaps TRBD2 (5 bases). Germline lookup yields CDR1 SGHTA and CDR2 FQGNSA. The CDR3 sequence is 15 residues long. V was trimmed by 5 bases and J by 3 bases, leaving 14 bases between them.

The rearrangement uses TRBV15 and TRBJ1-4; the D gene is possibly TRBD1 (5 bases). The germline CDR1 and CDR2 sequences are LNHNV and YYDKDF (reference sequence). V was pared by 1 base and J by 7 bases, with 10 bases between. This CDR3 is built from 14 residues. The CDR3 DNA follows: TGTGCCACCAGCAGAGGGGACCGTGGTGAAAAACTGTTTTTT. Its translation: CATSRGDRGEKLFF.

V usage is TRBV18 and J usage is TRBJ2-3; no clear D. V was trimmed by 2 bases and J by 3 bases, leaving 6 bases between them. There are 13 residues in the CDR3. Germline values: CDR1 KGHSH, CDR2 LQKENI. The CDR3, as DNA: TGTGCCAGCTCACCAAGCAAAACAGATACGCAGTATTTT. The encoded protein is CASSPSKTDTQYF. The full variable domain, completed using reference TRBV18 and TRBJ2-3, is NAGVMQNPRHLVRRRGQEARLRCSPMKGHSHVYWYRQLPEEGLKFMVYLQKENIIDESGMPKERFSAEFPKEGPSILRIQQVVRGDSAAYFCASSPSKTDTQYFGPGTRLTVL.

This clonotype has at least ten counts. This chain links TRBV12-3 or TRBV12-4 with TRBJ2-1; no definite D call. The CDR3 is made up of 16 amino acids. V was clipped by 0 bases and J by 13 bases, with 22 bases between them. CDR3: CASSLALGSSNPVQFF. The CDR3 DNA reads TGTGCCAGCAGTTTAGCGCTCGGTAGCTCCAATCCGGTTCAGTTCTTC.

This clonotype was counted ten times or more. The chain carries TRBV14 and TRBJ1-1; 8 positions agree with TRBD1. Germline V gene data show CDR1 as SGHDN and CDR2 as FVKESK. With V trimmed by 0 bases and J by 3 bases, 3 bases remained unmatched. The CDR3 has 15 amino acids. The CDR3 protein is CASSQDVTGDTEAFF. For the CDR3, the DNA is TGTGCCAGCAGCCAAGATGTGACAGGGGACACTGAAGCTTTCTTT.